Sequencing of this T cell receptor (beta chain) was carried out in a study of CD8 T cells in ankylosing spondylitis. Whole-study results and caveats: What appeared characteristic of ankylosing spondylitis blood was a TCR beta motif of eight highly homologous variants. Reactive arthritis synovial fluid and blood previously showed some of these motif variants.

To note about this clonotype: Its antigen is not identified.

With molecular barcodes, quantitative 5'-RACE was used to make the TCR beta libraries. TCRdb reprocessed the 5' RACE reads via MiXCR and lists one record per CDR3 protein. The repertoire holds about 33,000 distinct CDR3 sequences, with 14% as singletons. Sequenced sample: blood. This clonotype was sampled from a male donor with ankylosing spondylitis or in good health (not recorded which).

The DNA of the CDR3 is TGTGCCAGCAGCGTAGCTCCGGGACAGGGGAGCACTGAAGCTTTCTTT. Its protein product is CASSVAPGQGSTEAFF. V usage is TRBV9 and J usage is TRBJ1-1; TRBD1 agrees at 10 bases. The junction had 6 bases not matched to a gene; V was cut back by 0 bases and J by 4 bases. Germline-derived CDR1 and CDR2 are SGDLS and YYNGEE. This CDR3 contains 16 residues. Variable domain in full (rest from reference TRBV9 and TRBJ1-1): DSGVTQTPKHLITATGQRVTLRCSPRSGDLSVYWYQQSLDQGLQFLIQYYNGEERAKGNILERFSAQQFPDLHSELNLSSLELGDSALYFCASSVAPGQGSTEAFFGQGTRLTVV.